This record concerns one TCR beta chain sequence. Trimming removed 2 bases at V and 0 bases at J, with 17 bases between. This CDR3 contains 17 residues. Germline lookup yields CDR1 SGHAT and CDR2 FQNNGV. The data originate from a study of blood T cell repertoires in COVID-19. In the original analysis: Reference gene primers were amplified, and this amplification served to estimate nucleated cell counts. This table comes from immunoSEQ multiplex PCR, and its TCRdb copy is limited to in-frame clones, with some not included. Clone size and the V and J calls come from that table; the DNA yielded D and trimming. In the table there are about 99,000 clones, roughly nine tenths of which are singletons.

The source material was peripheral blood. The source is a human donor in a cohort sampled during active COVID-19. The chain combines TRBV11-2 with TRBJ2-7; a weak D match, TRBD1 (6 bases). The CDR3 DNA reads as TGTGCCAGCAGCTTAAGGGTATCCAGGACAGCCTCCTACGAGCAGTACTTC. Translating it yields CASSLRVSRTASYEQYF.